This record looks at one T cell receptor (beta chain) sequence and its context. The source of the sample is a study of technical replicates of blood from several donors. Sequencing was performed with immunoSEQ multiplex PCR; in TCRdb, only in-frame clones are kept and a portion is missing. The top ten clones hold about 0.2% of a sample with more than 70,000 clones, around 96% of them seen once. CDR3 length: 16 residues. Losses at the gene ends were 5 bases for V and 4 bases for J; bases not matched to a gene: 11. Germline assignment: CDR1 LNHDA and CDR2 SQIVND (reference sequence). Sequencing was done on a sample of T cells isolated from PBMCs. The chain uses TRBV19 and TRBJ2-1, with 7 nucleotides matching TRBD2. The clonotype was recovered from a human donor in good health. CDR3 loop: CASSSWGGGKYNEQFF. The CDR3 DNA reads as TGTGCCAGTAGTTCATGGGGCGGGGGTAAATACAATGAGCAGTTCTTC.